The subject of this entry is one TCR beta chain. The table came from immunoSEQ multiplex PCR; TCRdb's copy has only in-frame clones and leaves some out. Of under 1,100,000 clones listed, about 80% are singletons. CDR1 MGHRA and CDR2 YSYEKL come from the germline V gene. The CDR3 runs to 18 residues. Trimming left V 1 base short and J 2 bases short, with 18 bases between. The sample comes from a study of shared clonotypes between healthy human individuals. The receptor was derived from a young man in good health. Some clones in this sample may be carry-over from other donors' samples. The gene calls are TRBV4-1 and TRBJ2-1; a possible D gene is TRBD2 (5 bases). Sample: memory CD4+ T cells from PBMCs. Subset of the sample: CD45RA-negative fraction. The CDR3 here is CASSQVLGQDWPYNEQFF. The CDR3 DNA sequence: TGCGCCAGCAGCCAAGTTCTCGGTCAGGACTGGCCCTACAATGAGCAGTTCTTC.